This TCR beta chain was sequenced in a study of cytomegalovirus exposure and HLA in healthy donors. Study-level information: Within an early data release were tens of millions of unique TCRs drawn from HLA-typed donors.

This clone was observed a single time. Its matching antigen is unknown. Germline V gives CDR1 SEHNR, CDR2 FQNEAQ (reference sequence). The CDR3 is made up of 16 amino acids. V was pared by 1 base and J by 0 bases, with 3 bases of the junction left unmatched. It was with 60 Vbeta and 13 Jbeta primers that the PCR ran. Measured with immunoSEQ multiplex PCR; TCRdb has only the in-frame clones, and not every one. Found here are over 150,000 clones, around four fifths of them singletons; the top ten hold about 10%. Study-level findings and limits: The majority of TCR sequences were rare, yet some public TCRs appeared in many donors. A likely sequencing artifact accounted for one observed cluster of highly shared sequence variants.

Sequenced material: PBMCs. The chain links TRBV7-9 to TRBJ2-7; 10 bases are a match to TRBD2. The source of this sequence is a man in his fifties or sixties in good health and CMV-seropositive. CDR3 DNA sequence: TGTGCCAGCAGCTTAGTAGAGCGGGGGGGCTCCTACGAGCAGTACTTC. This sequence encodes CASSLVERGGSYEQYF.